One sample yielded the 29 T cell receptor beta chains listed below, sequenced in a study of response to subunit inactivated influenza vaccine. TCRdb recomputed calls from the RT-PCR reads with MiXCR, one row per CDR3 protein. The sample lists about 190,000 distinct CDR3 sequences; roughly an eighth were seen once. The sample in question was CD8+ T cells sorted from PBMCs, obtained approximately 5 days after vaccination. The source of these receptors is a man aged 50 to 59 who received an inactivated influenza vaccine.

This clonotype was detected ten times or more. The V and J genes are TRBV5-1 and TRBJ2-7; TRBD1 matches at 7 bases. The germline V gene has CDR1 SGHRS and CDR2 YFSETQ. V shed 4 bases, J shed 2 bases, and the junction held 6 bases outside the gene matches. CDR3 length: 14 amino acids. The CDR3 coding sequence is TGCGCCAGCAGCCCCGGGACAGAGACCTACGAGCAGTACTTC. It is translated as CASSPGTETYEQYF.

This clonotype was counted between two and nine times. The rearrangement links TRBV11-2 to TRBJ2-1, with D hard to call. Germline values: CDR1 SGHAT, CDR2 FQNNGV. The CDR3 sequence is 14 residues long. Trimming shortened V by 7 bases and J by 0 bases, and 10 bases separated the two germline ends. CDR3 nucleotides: TGTGCCAGCACTGTAGTGAGCTCCTACAATGAGCAGTTCTTC. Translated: CASTVVSSYNEQFF.

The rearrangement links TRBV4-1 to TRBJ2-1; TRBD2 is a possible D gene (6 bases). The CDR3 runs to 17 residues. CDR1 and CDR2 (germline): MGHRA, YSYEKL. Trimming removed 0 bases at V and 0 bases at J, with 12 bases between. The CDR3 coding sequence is TGCGCCAGCAGCCAAGAAGGGTGGCGGGGCTCCTACAATGAGCAGTTCTTC. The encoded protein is CASSQEGWRGSYNEQFF.

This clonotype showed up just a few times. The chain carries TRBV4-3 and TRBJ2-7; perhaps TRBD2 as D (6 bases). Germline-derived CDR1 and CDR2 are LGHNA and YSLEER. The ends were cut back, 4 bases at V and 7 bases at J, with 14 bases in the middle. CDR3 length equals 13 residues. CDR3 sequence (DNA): TGCGCCAGCAGCCTGAGGAGGGTGGGGGAGCAGTACTTC. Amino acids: CASSLRRVGEQYF.

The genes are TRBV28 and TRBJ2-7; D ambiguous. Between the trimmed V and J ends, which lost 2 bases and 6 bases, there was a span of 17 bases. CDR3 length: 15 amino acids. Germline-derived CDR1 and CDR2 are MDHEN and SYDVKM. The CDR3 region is CASSLPLKRSGEQYF. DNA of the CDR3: TGTGCCAGCAGTTTACCACTGAAAAGGTCCGGCGAGCAGTACTTC.

The CDR3 DNA is TGTGCCAGCAGCTTATGGGGGAAAGGCACAGATACGCAGTATTTT. The encoded protein is CASSLWGKGTDTQYF. The V and J genes are TRBV11-1 and TRBJ2-3; D possibly uses TRBD1 or TRBD2 (5 bases each). CDR1 and CDR2 (germline): SGHAT, FQDESV (reference sequence). V was shortened by 2 bases and J by 1 base, with 10 bases between the two germline ends. CDR3 length: 15 residues.

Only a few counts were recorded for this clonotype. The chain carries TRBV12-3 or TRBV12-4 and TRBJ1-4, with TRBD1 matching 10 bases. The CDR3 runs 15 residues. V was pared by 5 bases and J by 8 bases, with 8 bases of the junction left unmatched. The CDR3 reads CASSGRDRGREKLFF. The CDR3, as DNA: TGTGCCAGCAGTGGACGGGACAGGGGAAGGGAAAAACTGTTTTTT.

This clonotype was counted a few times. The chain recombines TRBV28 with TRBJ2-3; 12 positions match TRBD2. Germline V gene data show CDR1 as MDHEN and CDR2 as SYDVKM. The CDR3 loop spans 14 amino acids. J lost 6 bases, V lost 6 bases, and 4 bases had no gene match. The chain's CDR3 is CASRGLAGWDTQYF. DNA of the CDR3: TGTGCCAGCAGGGGACTAGCGGGTTGGGATACGCAGTATTTT.

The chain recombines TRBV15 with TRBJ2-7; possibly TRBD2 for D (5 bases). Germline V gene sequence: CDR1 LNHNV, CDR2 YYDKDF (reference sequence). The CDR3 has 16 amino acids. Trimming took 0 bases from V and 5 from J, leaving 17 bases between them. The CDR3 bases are TGTGCCACCAGCAGAGAACCCGTCGTAACTAGGGACGAGCAGTACTTC. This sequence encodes CATSREPVVTRDEQYF. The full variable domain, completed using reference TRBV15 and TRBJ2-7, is DAMVIQNPRYQVTQFGKPVTLSCSQTLNHNVMYWYQQKSSQAPKLLFHYYDKDFNNEADTPDNFQSRRPNTSFCFLDIRSPGLGDTAMYLCATSREPVVTRDEQYFGPGTRLTVT.

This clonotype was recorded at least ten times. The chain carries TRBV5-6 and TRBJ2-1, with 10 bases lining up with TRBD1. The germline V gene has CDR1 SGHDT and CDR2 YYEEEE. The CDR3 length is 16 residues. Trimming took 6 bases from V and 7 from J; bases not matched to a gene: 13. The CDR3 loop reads CASTIVGTGVINEQFF. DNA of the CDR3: TGTGCCAGCACCATTGTCGGGACAGGGGTAATTAATGAGCAGTTCTTC. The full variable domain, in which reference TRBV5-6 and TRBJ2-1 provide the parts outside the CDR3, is DAGVTQSPTHLIKTRGQQVTLRCSPKSGHDTVSWYQQALGQGPQFIFQYYEEEERQRGNFPDRFSGHQFPNYSSELNVNALLLGDSALYLCASTIVGTGVINEQFFGPGTRLTVL.

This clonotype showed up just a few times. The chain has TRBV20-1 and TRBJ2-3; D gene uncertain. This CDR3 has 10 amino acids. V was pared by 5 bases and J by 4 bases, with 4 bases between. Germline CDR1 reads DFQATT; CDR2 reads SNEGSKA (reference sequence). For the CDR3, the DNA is TGCAGTGCTGTCTCAGATACGCAGTATTTT. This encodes CSAVSDTQYF.

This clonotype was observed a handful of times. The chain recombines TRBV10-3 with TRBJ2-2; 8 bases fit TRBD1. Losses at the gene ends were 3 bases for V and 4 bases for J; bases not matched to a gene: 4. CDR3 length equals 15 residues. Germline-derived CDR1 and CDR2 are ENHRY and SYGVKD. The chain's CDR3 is CAISDDRGVTGELFF. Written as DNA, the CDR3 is TGTGCCATCAGTGATGACAGGGGAGTCACCGGGGAGCTGTTTTTT.

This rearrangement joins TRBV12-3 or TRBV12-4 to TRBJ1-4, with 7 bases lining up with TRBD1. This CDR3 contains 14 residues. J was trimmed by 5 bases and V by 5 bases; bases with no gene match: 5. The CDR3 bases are TGTGCCAGCAGTCAGGACAGGTCCAATGAAAAACTGTTTTTT. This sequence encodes CASSQDRSNEKLFF.

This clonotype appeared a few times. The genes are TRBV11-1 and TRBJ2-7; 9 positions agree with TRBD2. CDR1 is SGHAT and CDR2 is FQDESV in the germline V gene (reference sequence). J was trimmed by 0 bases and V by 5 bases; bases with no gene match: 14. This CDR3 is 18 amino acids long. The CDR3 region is CASSLTDIAGETSYEQYF. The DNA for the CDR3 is TGTGCCAGCAGCCTCACCGATATAGCGGGAGAAACCTCCTACGAGCAGTACTTC.

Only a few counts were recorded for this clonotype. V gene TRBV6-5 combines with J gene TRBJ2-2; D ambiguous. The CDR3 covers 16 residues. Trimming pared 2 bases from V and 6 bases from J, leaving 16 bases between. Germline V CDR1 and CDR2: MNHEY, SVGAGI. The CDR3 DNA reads TGTGCCAGCAGTTACAGGGCAGTATTTTTTCCCGGGGAGCTGTTTTTT. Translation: CASSYRAVFFPGELFF.

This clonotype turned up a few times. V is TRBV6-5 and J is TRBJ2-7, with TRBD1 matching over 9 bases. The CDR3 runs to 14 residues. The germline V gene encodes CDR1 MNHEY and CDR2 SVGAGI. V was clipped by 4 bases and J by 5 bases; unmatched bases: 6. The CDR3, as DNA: TGTGCCAGCAGTTTCACAGGGGGCAAGGACGAGCAGTACTTC. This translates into CASSFTGGKDEQYF.

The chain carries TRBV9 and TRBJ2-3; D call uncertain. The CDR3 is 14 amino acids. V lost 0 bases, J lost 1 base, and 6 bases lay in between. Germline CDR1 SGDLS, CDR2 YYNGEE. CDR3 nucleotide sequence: TGTGCCAGCAGCGTAGCTTGGGGCACAGATACGCAGTATTTT. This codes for CASSVAWGTDTQYF.

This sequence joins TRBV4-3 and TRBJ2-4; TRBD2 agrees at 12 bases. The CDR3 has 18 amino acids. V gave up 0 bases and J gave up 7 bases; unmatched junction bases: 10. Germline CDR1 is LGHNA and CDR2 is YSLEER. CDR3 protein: CASSQEMVLAGGRNIQYF. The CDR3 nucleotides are TGCGCCAGCAGCCAAGAGATGGTCCTAGCGGGGGGGCGGAACATTCAGTACTTC.

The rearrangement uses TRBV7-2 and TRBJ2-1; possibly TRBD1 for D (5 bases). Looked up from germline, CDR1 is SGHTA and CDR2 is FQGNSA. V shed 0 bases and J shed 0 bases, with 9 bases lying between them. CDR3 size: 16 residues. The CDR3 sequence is CASSLAGAISYNEQFF. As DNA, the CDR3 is TGTGCCAGCAGCTTAGCAGGGGCCATCTCCTACAATGAGCAGTTCTTC.

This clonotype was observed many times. CDR3 amino acids: CASSPGPVETQYF. The DNA for the CDR3 is TGTGCCAGCAGTCCGGGACCTGTAGAGACCCAGTACTTC. The chain uses TRBV12-3 or TRBV12-4 and TRBJ2-5; D possibly uses TRBD1 or TRBD2 (5 bases each). CDR3 size: 13 residues. V was shortened by 5 bases and J by 4 bases, with 11 bases between the two germline ends.

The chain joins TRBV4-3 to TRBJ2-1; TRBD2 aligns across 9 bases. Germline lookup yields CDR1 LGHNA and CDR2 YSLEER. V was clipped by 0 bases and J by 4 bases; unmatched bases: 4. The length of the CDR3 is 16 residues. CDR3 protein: CASSQDRLAVYNEQFF. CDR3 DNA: TGCGCCAGCAGCCAAGACAGACTAGCGGTGTACAATGAGCAGTTCTTC.

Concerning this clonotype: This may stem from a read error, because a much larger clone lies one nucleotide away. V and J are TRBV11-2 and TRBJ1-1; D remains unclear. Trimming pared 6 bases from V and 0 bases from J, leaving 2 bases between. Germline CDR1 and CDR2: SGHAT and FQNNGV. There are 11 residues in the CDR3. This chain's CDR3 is CASSMNTEAFF. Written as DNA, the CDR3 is TGTGCCAGCAGTATGAACACTGAAGCTTTCTTT.

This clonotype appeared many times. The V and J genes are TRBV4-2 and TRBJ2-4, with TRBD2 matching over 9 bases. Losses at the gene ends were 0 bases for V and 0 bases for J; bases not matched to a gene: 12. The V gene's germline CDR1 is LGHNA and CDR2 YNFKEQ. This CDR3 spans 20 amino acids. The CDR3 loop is CASSQDPGQLAGLAKNIQYF. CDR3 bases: TGTGCCAGCAGCCAAGATCCGGGACAGCTAGCGGGATTAGCCAAAAACATTCAGTACTTC.

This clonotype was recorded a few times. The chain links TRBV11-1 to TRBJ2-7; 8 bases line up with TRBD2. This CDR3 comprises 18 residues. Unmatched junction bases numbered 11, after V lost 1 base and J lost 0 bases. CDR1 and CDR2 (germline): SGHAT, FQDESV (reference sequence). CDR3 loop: CASSLGSRGGPPSYEQYF. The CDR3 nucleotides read TGTGCCAGCAGCTTAGGGTCCCGCGGGGGGCCCCCCTCCTACGAGCAGTACTTC.

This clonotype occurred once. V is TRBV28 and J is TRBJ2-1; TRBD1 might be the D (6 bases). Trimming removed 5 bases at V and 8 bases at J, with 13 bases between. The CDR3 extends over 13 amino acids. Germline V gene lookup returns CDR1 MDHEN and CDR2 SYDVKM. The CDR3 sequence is CASSLTQGDEQFF. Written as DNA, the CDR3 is TGTGCCAGCAGTCTGACACAGGGAGATGAGCAGTTCTTC.

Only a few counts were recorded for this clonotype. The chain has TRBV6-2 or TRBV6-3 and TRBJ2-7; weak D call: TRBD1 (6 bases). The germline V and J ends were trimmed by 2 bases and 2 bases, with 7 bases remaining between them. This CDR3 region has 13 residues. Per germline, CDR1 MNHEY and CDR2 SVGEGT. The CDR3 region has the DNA TGTGCCAGCAGTTACGCAGGGGCCTACGAGCAGTACTTC. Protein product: CASSYAGAYEQYF.

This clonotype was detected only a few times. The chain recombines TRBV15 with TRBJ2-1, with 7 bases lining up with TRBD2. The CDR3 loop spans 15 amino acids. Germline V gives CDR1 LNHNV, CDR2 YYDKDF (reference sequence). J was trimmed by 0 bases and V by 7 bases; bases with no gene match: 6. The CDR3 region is CATTFSGPSYNEQFF. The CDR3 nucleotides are TGTGCCACCACCTTTAGCGGGCCCTCCTACAATGAGCAGTTCTTC.

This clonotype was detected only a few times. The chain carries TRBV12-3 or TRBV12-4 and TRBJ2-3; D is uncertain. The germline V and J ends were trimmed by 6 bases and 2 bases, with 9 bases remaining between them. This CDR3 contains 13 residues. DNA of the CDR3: TGTGCCAGCAGCCCCGGAATCACAGATACGCAGTATTTT. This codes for CASSPGITDTQYF.

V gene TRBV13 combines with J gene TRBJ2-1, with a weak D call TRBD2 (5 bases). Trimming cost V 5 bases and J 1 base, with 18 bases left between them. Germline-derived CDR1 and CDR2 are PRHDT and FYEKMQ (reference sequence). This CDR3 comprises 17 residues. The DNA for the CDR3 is TGTGCCAGCAGCCCTCCCCTGGTCAGCGGTTCCTACAATGAGCAGTTCTTC. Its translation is CASSPPLVSGSYNEQFF. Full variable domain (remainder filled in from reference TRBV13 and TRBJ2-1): AAGVIQSPRHLIKEKRETATLKCYPIPRHDTVYWYQQGPGQDPQFLISFYEKMQSDKGSIPDRFSAQQFSDYHSELNMSSLELGDSALYFCASSPPLVSGSYNEQFFGPGTRLTVL.